Here is one T cell receptor (beta chain) with its context. What it binds is unknown. This sample is drawn from a study of T-cell reconstitution after alpha-beta-depleted transplantation in children. The study, taken as a whole, reports: Elevated TCRbeta diversity at day 60 was traced, in some patients, to surviving recipient T cells and thymic progenitors. It was newly produced T cells that mostly accounted for T-cell counts and diversity one year after transplant. There were reportedly several hundred expanded graft clones from which alpha-beta T cells came about two months after transplant.

TCRbeta library preparation incorporated unique molecular identifiers. TCRdb re-called the PCR reads through MiXCR, storing one row per CDR3 protein. Found here are approximately 85,000 distinct CDR3 sequences, over 12% of them singletons; the top ten hold about 25%. Germline V gives CDR1 SGHDT, CDR2 YYEEEE. CDR3 length: 13 amino acids. Trimming took off 3 bases at V and 5 bases at J, with 11 bases between the two ends. This sample comprised PBMCs, mostly from graft donor cells, obtained 180 days after TCRalphabeta/CD19-depleted stem cell transplant. This chain connects TRBV5-6 to TRBJ2-5; D is unresolved. The TCR sequence derives from a male patient aged 2 to 10 who had a stem cell transplant for acute lymphoblastic leukemia, so the T cells may come from the graft donor. In DNA form, the CDR3 reads TGTGCCAGCAGCTCGATGGAGAGGGAGACCCAGTACTTC. Translating gives CASSSMERETQYF.